A single sample is the source of the 26 T cell receptor beta chains below, sequenced in a study of post-analysis software for immune sequencing data. For these receptors, no antigen is known. Overall study results and limits: TRBV5-6, TRBV5-1 and TRBV20-1 belonged to a set of about five TRBV segments that were more frequent in patients than controls.

Unique molecular identifiers were carried by the TCR beta cDNA libraries. Each CDR3 protein is one row after TCRdb ran MiXCR on the PCR reads. The table includes 250,000 to 300,000 distinct CDR3 sequences, about 40% detected once. Specimen: blood. The receptors shown here come from a girl between 5 and 17 years old with multiple sclerosis.

This clonotype was recorded at least ten times. The V gene is TRBV11-2, the J gene TRBJ2-1; D possibly corresponds to TRBD1 (6 bases). This CDR3 region has 14 residues. The V end was cut by 5 bases, the J end by 9 bases, with 17 bases between. Germline CDR1 SGHAT, CDR2 FQNNGV. The CDR3 DNA follows: TGTGCCAGCAGCCAGGGGCGGCAGGGCGGTGAGCAGTTCTTC. Its protein product is CASSQGRQGGEQFF.

There are many counts of this clonotype. V is TRBV11-2 and J is TRBJ2-7; D possibly corresponds to TRBD2 (6 bases). The V end lost 0 bases, the J end lost 4 bases, and 13 bases lay between the germline ends. The CDR3 extends over 15 amino acids. In germline, CDR1 is SGHAT, CDR2 FQNNGV. As DNA, the CDR3 is TGTGCCAGCAGCTTAGAGGGAGGTTTCATGTACGAGCAGTACTTC. Translated: CASSLEGGFMYEQYF.

The V and J genes are TRBV5-6 and TRBJ2-5, with D possibly TRBD1 on 5 matching bases. Trimming took 0 bases from V and 4 from J, leaving 10 bases between them. The CDR3 loop spans 14 amino acids. In germline, CDR1 is SGHDT, CDR2 YYEEEE. The CDR3 region is CASSLARGAETQYF. DNA for the CDR3: TGTGCCAGCAGCTTGGCAAGGGGCGCAGAGACCCAGTACTTC.

The chain couples TRBV12-3 or TRBV12-4 to TRBJ2-5; D unclear. Trimming took off 1 base at V and 5 bases at J, with 11 bases between the two ends. The CDR3 consists of 14 residues. CDR3 bases: TGTGCCAGCAGTTTAGTTCAGAATCGGGAGACCCAGTACTTC. Protein: CASSLVQNRETQYF.

This clonotype was observed many times. CDR3 amino acids: CATSDQGGGYTF. For the CDR3, the DNA is TGTGCCACCAGTGATCAGGGAGGAGGCTACACCTTC. The chain couples TRBV24-1 to TRBJ1-2; a possible D gene is TRBD1 (5 bases). Germline V gene lookup returns CDR1 KGHDR and CDR2 SFDVKD. This CDR3 is 12 amino acids long. V was trimmed by 3 bases and J by 8 bases, leaving 9 bases between them.

The gene calls are TRBV28 and TRBJ1-4; the match to TRBD1 covers 7 bases. Germline CDR1 MDHEN, CDR2 SYDVKM. The CDR3 spans 12 residues. DNA for the CDR3: TGTGTCACGACAGGGTCTAATGAAAAACTGTTTTTT. This sequence encodes CVTTGSNEKLFF.

This clonotype was picked up many times. The chain uses TRBV9 and TRBJ1-2, with 11 positions matching TRBD1. The germline gives CDR1 SGDLS, CDR2 YYNGEE. The V and J ends lost 3 bases and 8 bases, in that order; junction bases with no gene match: 9. The CDR3 loop spans 15 amino acids. The CDR3 region has the DNA TGTGCCAGCAGCGACGGACAGGGGGCGACGGACGGCTACACCTTC. It specifies CASSDGQGATDGYTF.

Turning to this clonotype: This may be a read error: a much more frequent sequence differs by one nucleotide. The chain uses TRBV28 and TRBJ2-3; D is unclear. The length of the CDR3 is 14 residues. Per the germline V gene, CDR1 is MDHEN and CDR2 is SYDVKM. In DNA, the CDR3 is TGTGTCAGCACAGAGAGAACTAGCACAGATACGCAGTATTTT. It yields the protein CVSTERTSTDTQYF.

V gene TRBV6-2 or TRBV6-3 combines with J gene TRBJ2-3, with TRBD2 matching over 8 bases. The germline V gene has CDR1 MNHEY and CDR2 SVGEGT. CDR3 length equals 17 residues. V gave up 2 bases and J gave up 8 bases; unmatched junction bases: 15. The DNA for the CDR3 is TGTGCCAGCAGTTACGGTACTAGCGGAAGGGAACAGAGTACGCAGTATTTT. Translating gives CASSYGTSGREQSTQYF.

Comment on this clonotype: A much larger clone lies one base from this, so it may be a read error. This rearrangement joins TRBV7-2 to TRBJ2-5, with D perhaps matching TRBD2 (6 bases). V gave up 5 bases and J gave up 1 base, with 14 bases separating them. Germline CDR1 reads SGHTA; CDR2 reads FQGNSA. The CDR3 sequence is 15 residues long. CDR3 loop: CASSTGGRGQETQYF. The CDR3 coding sequence is TGTGCCAGCAGCACTGGCGGGCGGGGCCAAGAGACCCAGTACTTC.

This sequence joins TRBV6-1 and TRBJ2-2, with TRBD1 matching over 8 bases. V dropped 7 bases and J dropped 4; count of bases not matched to a gene: 8. Germline assignment: CDR1 MNHNS and CDR2 SASEGT. The CDR3 length is 15 residues. In nucleotides, the CDR3 is TGTGCCAGCAAGCACCGGGACAGGTTCACCGGGGAGCTGTTTTTT. Protein sequence: CASKHRDRFTGELFF.

Turning to this clonotype: A much more abundant neighbour one base away suggests this may be a read error. This chain joins TRBV7-9 and TRBJ1-6, with 7 bases matching TRBD1. This CDR3 spans 14 amino acids. Germline V lookup: CDR1 SEHNR, CDR2 FQNEAQ (reference sequence). The V gene end was trimmed by 4 bases and the J gene end by 9 bases; junction bases not matched to a gene: 6. CDR3 sequence: CASSWDSVGSPLHF. In DNA, the CDR3 is TGTGCCAGCAGCTGGGACAGCGTCGGTTCACCCCTCCACTTT. Drawing the rest from reference TRBV7-9 and TRBJ1-6, the complete variable domain is DTGVSQNPRHKITKRGQNVTFRCDPISEHNRLYWYRQTLGQGPEFLTYFQNEAQLEKSRLLSDRFSAERPKGSFSTLEIQRTEQGDSAMYLCASSWDSVGSPLHFGNGTRLTVT.

This clonotype was observed at least ten times. The chain is built from TRBV5-1 and TRBJ2-3; 7 bases map to TRBD1. Germline V gene lookup returns CDR1 SGHRS and CDR2 YFSETQ. The CDR3 length is 15 residues. With V trimmed by 0 bases and J by 4 bases, 5 bases remained unmatched. CDR3 coding DNA: TGCGCCAGCAGCTTGGGGGGACAGAGAGCAGATACGCAGTATTTT. This gives the protein CASSLGGQRADTQYF.

This clonotype has only one observation. The chain uses TRBV7-2 and TRBJ2-3, with 8 positions matching TRBD2. Trimming at V came to 1 base and at J to 0 bases, leaving 3 bases not matched to a gene. Germline V gene lookup returns CDR1 SGHTA and CDR2 FQGNSA. The CDR3 runs 16 residues. The CDR3 DNA sequence: TGTGCCAGCAGCTTAGAGTCTAGCGGGAGCACAGATACGCAGTATTTT. It yields the protein CASSLESSGSTDTQYF.

The V and J genes are TRBV7-2 and TRBJ2-2, with 7 bases aligning to TRBD2. CDR1 SGHTA and CDR2 FQGNSA come from the germline V gene. V shed 1 base, J shed 6 bases, and the junction held 11 bases outside the gene matches. The CDR3 loop spans 17 amino acids. The CDR3 DNA is TGTGCCAGCAGCTTAGGAGCCCAATGGGGGGGGGCCGGGGAGCTGTTTTTT. Protein sequence: CASSLGAQWGGAGELFF.

The chain links TRBV5-1 to TRBJ2-2; D gene unclear. Per germline, CDR1 SGHRS and CDR2 YFSETQ. The V end was cut by 2 bases, the J end by 3 bases, with 8 bases between. There are 14 residues in the CDR3. The CDR3: CASSFTGYTGELFF. CDR3 sequence (DNA): TGCGCCAGCAGCTTCACCGGGTACACCGGGGAGCTGTTTTTT.

The chain joins TRBV5-1 to TRBJ2-3; tentatively, D is TRBD1 (5 bases). The CDR3 runs to 15 residues. Trimming took 4 bases from V and 1 from J, leaving 13 bases between them. Germline V CDR1 and CDR2: SGHRS, YFSETQ. The chain's CDR3 is CASSVRAPGTDTQYF. CDR3 DNA: TGCGCCAGCAGCGTCAGGGCTCCCGGCACAGATACGCAGTATTTT. The variable domain in full, with the rest retrieved from reference TRBV5-1 and TRBJ2-3, is KAGVTQTPRYLIKTRGQQVTLSCSPISGHRSVSWYQQTPGQGLQFLFEYFSETQRNKGNFPGRFSGRQFSNSRSEMNVSTLELGDSALYLCASSVRAPGTDTQYFGPGTRLTVL.

This clonotype has a count of ten or more. The gene calls are TRBV20-1 and TRBJ2-3; D is perhaps TRBD1 or TRBD2 (5 bases each). The length of the CDR3 is 13 residues. In germline, CDR1 is DFQATT, CDR2 SNEGSKA (reference sequence). With 1 base removed from V and 1 base from J, the gap between germline ends came to 6 bases. The CDR3 loop reads CSARVGGTDTQYF. The CDR3 DNA reads as TGCAGTGCTAGAGTGGGGGGCACAGATACGCAGTATTTT.

V and J are TRBV7-2 and TRBJ2-7, with TRBD2 as a possible D gene (5 bases). Trimming pared 0 bases from V and 3 bases from J, leaving 12 bases between. This CDR3 has 15 residues. The germline V gene has CDR1 SGHTA and CDR2 FQGNSA. CDR3 sequence: CASSLAVDRGYEQYF. In DNA form, the CDR3 reads TGTGCCAGCAGCTTAGCGGTGGATCGGGGCTACGAGCAGTACTTC. Full variable domain (remainder filled in from reference TRBV7-2 and TRBJ2-7): GAGVSQSPSNKVTEKGKDVELRCDPISGHTALYWYRQSLGQGLEFLIYFQGNSAPDKSGLPSDRFSAERTGGSVSTLTIQRTQQEDSAVYLCASSLAVDRGYEQYFGPGTRLTVT.

On this clonotype: Given a much more abundant clone one base away, this may be a read error. This chain connects TRBV20-1 to TRBJ2-7; 9 bases align to TRBD1. Germline assignment: CDR1 DFQATT and CDR2 SNEGSKA (reference sequence). This CDR3 has 14 residues. V gave up 3 bases and J gave up 7 bases; unmatched junction bases: 10. CDR3 region: CSASDRGIYNEQYF. CDR3 bases: TGCAGTGCTAGCGACAGGGGGATCTACAATGAGCAGTACTTC.

The chain links TRBV12-3 or TRBV12-4 to TRBJ2-1; the D is unclear. Trimming pared 6 bases from V and 10 bases from J, leaving 13 bases between. The CDR3 totals 12 residues. CDR3 sequence: CASSLAVGEQFF. The CDR3 region has the DNA TGTGCCAGCAGCCTGGCGGTTGGGGAGCAGTTCTTC.

This clonotype was observed at least ten times. The CDR3 loop reads CASSLVPAGVLSGANVLTF. CDR3 nucleotide sequence: TGCGCCAGCAGCTTGGTGCCTGCGGGGGTTCTCTCTGGGGCCAACGTCCTGACTTTC. V gene TRBV5-1 combines with J gene TRBJ2-6; 7 bases are a match to TRBD2. Looked up from germline, CDR1 is SGHRS and CDR2 is YFSETQ. This CDR3 comprises 19 residues. V gave up 0 bases and J gave up 0 bases; unmatched junction bases: 9.

This clonotype showed up many times. The rearrangement links TRBV5-1 to TRBJ2-1; D is unclear. Germline assignment: CDR1 SGHRS and CDR2 YFSETQ. The CDR3 sequence is 12 residues long. The germline V and J ends were trimmed by 4 bases and 8 bases, with 10 bases remaining between them. CDR3 DNA sequence: TGCGCCAGCAGCCCGTATACGGATGAGCAGTTCTTC. As protein: CASSPYTDEQFF.

This clonotype occurred once. The CDR3 region has the DNA TGTGCCAGCAGGCTGGGACAGTTTAACACTGAAGCTTTCTTT. Translating gives CASRLGQFNTEAFF. This chain joins TRBV6-6 and TRBJ1-1; 7 bases match TRBD1. With V trimmed by 6 bases and J by 2 bases, 6 bases remained unmatched. The CDR3 is made up of 14 amino acids. Per germline, CDR1 MNHNY and CDR2 SVGAGI (reference sequence).

The DNA for the CDR3 is TGCAGTGCTTGTAGCGGGAGGGCCGCTGAGCAGTACTTC. Protein sequence: CSACSGRAAEQYF. This rearrangement joins TRBV20-1 to TRBJ2-5; TRBD2 matches 11 bases. The CDR3 length is 13 residues. Germline V lookup: CDR1 DFQATT, CDR2 SNEGSKA (reference sequence). The junction had 10 bases not matched to a gene; V was cut back by 5 bases and J by 11 bases.

This clonotype was counted once. The CDR3 ends on some other residue instead of the conserved phenylalanine or tryptophan, so this is likely a read error. The chain links TRBV24-1 to TRBJ2-5, with unresolved D. This CDR3 contains 15 residues. V lost 0 bases and J 11 bases, leaving 18 bases between the germline ends. CDR1 and CDR2 from the germline V gene are KGHDR and SFDVKD. As DNA, the CDR3 is TGTGCCACCAGTGATTTGGTCAGAACGGGCAATGAGCAGTACGTC. It encodes CATSDLVRTGNEQYV.